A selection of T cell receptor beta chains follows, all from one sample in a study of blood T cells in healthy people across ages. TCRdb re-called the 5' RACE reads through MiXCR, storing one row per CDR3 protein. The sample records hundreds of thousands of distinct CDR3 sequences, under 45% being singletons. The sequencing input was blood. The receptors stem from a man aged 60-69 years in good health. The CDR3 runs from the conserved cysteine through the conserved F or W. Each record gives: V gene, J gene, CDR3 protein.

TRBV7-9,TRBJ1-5,CASSPQGYNQPQHF
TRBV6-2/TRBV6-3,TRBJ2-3,CASSYSRTGFTDTQYF
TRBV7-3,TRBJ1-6,CASSLLGQNNSPLHF
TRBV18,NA,CASSTQGDQGEQYF
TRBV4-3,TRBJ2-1,CASSQGRGSNEQFF
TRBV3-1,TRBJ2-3,CASSQRARSWTSGEGDTQYF
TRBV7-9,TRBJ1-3,CASSLATRNTIYF
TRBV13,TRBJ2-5,CASSLGLAGRNEQYF
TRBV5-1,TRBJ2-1,CASSLMAGTNIGQFF
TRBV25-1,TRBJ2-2,CAAKQGWTGELFF
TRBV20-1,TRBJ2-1,CSASGPQGYYNEQFF
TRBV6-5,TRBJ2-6,CASSLRGTSSGANVLTF
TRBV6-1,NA,CASSEAPQGRSTQYF
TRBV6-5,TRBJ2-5,CRAAQGVQETQYF
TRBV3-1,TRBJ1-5,CASSSAGPQGNQPQHF
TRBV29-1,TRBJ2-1,CSVAGGTATNEQFF
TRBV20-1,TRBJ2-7,CSAREIGDGSYEQYF
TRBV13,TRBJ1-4,CASSFEGEKLFF
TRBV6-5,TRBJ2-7,CASSDFRGSEQYF
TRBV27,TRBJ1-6,CASSLSAVVYNSPLHF
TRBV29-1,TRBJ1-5,CSARGGRMMGGNQPQHF
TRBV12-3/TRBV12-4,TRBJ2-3,CASSLQRGGLLGTDTQYF
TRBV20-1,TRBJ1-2,CRGGLNYGHTF
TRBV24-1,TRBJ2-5,CATSDLGSRDEQYF
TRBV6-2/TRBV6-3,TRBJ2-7,CASSRGLASYEQYF
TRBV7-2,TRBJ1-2,CASSPSGNSYGYTF
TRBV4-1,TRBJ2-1,CASSQDLGRNEQFF
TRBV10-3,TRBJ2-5,CAISQTSGAQETQYF
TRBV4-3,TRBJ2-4,CASSQDLLGLAKNIQYF
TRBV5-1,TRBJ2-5,CASRRTRTAQETQYF
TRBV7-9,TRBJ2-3,CASSLANQLGADTQYF
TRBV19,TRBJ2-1,CASSINHRQVEQFF
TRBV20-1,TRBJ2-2,CSAKGGPTGELFF
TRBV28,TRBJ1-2,CASRAGQLLGYTF
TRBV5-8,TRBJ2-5,CASSLVRGRETQYF
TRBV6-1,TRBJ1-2,CASSEAAGLYDSGYTF
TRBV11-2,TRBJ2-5,CTSSLDLTFETQYF
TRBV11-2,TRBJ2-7,CASSLDGHMGSYEQYF
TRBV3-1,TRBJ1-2,CASSQDWQNYGYTF
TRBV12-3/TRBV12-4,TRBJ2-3,CASSSWDRGPDTQYF
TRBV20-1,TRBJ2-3,CSASPADSTETQYF
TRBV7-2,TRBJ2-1,CASSLSGGAGEQFF
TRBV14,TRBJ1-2,CASSPQLANYGYTF
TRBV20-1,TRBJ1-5,CSATLPRDRPYNQPQHF
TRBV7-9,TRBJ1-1,CASSLRVGNTEAFF
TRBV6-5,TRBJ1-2,CASSYGTGGPYGYTF
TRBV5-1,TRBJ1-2,CASSLDPNYGYTF
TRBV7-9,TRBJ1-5,CASSTSVENRPQHF
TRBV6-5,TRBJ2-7,CASSPRGYSYEQYF
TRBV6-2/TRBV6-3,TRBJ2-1,CASSSPGLAGVMSFNEQFF
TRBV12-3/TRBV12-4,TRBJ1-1,CASSVRTVGEAFF
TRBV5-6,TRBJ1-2,CASSRPDRGRGYGYTF
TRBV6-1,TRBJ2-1,CASIERARQIYNEQFF